A selection of T cell receptor beta chains follows, all from one sample in a study of blood T cell repertoires in COVID-19. Here immunoSEQ multiplex PCR was the method, and the copy in TCRdb shows in-frame clones only, minus some. The sample includes approximately 240,000 clones, around 80% of them seen just once. The sequenced sample was peripheral blood. These receptor sequences come from a woman aged 30 to 39 with COVID-19, enrolled during active disease. Both conserved end residues are part of each CDR3. The D gene is left open where the match is weak. A row's size may be missing; if present it is once, few, many or a size class.

J gene	CDR3 length	clone size	V gene	D gene	CDR3 DNA	CDR3 protein
TRBJ2-7	14	-	TRBV18	-	TGTGCCAGCTCACGACGACAAGGCCTCTACGAGCAGTACTTC	CASSRRQGLYEQYF
TRBJ2-1	15	-	TRBV11-1	TRBD2	TGTGCCAGCAGCTCGACTAGCGGGAGGGTCGGTGAGCAGTTCTTC	CASSSTSGRVGEQFF
TRBJ2-5	11	-	TRBV20-1	-	TGCAGTGCCGCTAACCAAGAGACCCAGTACTTC	CSAANQETQYF
TRBJ2-7	19	few	TRBV4-2	TRBD2	TGTGCCAGCAGCCAAGAGGCTAGCGGGAGGGCCAGCCTCGCCTACGAGCAGTACTTC	CASSQEASGRASLAYEQYF
TRBJ2-7	15	once	TRBV4-1	-	TGCGCCAGCAGCCAAGGGGCCCCATATACCTACGAGCAGTACTTC	CASSQGAPYTYEQYF
TRBJ2-5	15	-	TRBV7-3	TRBD1	TGTGCCAGCAGCTTAACAGGGACAGGGGAAGAGACCCAGTACTTC	CASSLTGTGEETQYF
TRBJ2-4	16	-	TRBV9	-	TGTGCCAGCAGCGCGGGGGACTTCCTAGCCAAAAACATTCAGTACTTC	CASSAGDFLAKNIQYF
TRBJ1-6	16	-	TRBV4-3	-	TGCGCCAGCAGCCAATTCAGGGTGGGGGGTATTTCACCCCTCCACTTT	CASSQFRVGGISPLHF
TRBJ1-5	11	-	TRBV12-1	-	TGTGCCAGCTTTAAATTTCAGCCCCAGCATTTT	CASFKFQPQHF
TRBJ2-1	15	-	TRBV7-3	TRBD1	TGTGCCAGCAGCTCAAAGGGGGCCCCCCAGAGTGAGCAGTTCTTC	CASSSKGAPQSEQFF
TRBJ2-7	15	-	TRBV6-5	-	TGTGCCAGCAGCCCGGAGACAGGATTATTTTCCGAGCAGTACTTC	CASSPETGLFSEQYF
TRBJ2-3	15	-	TRBV19	-	TGTGCCAGTAGTATAAGTAGCGTTAGCACAGATACGCAGTATTTT	CASSISSVSTDTQYF
TRBJ2-1	14	-	TRBV6-2/TRBV6-3	TRBD2	TGTGCCAGCAGTCCAAGCGGGAGGGGGAATGAGCAGTTCTTC	CASSPSGRGNEQFF
TRBJ2-3	17	-	TRBV18	TRBD1	TGTGCCAGCTCACCGAATGACAGGGGATTTGGCACAGATACGCAGTATTTT	CASSPNDRGFGTDTQYF
TRBJ1-1	13	once	TRBV11-2	TRBD1	TGTGCCAGCAGACTTACCCAGGGGGCTGAAGCTTTCTTT	CASRLTQGAEAFF
TRBJ2-5	17	-	TRBV7-9	-	TGTGCCAGCAGCTTAGACCCGGCCAGGGTAGTTAAAGAGACCCAGTACTTC	CASSLDPARVVKETQYF
TRBJ2-1	14	-	TRBV7-3	-	TGTGCCAGCAGCTTAGGACTGATCTACAATGAGCAGTTCTTC	CASSLGLIYNEQFF
TRBJ2-1	17	-	TRBV24-1	TRBD2	TGTGCCACCAGTGGAAACAGACTAGCGGGGAGGCTCGATGAGCAGTTCTTC	CATSGNRLAGRLDEQFF
TRBJ1-2	13	-	TRBV7-5	-	TGTGTCAGAAGAACAGGGGAAGGCTATGGCTACACCTTC	CVRRTGEGYGYTF
TRBJ2-6	18	once	TRBV7-9	TRBD1	TGTGCCAGCAGCCTTTACAGGGGGCGCTTGTTTGGGGCCAACGTCCTGACTTTC	CASSLYRGRLFGANVLTF
TRBJ1-3	15	few	TRBV15	TRBD1	TGTGCCACCAGCGGTAGGACAGGGGGCGGGAACACCATATATTTT	CATSGRTGGGNTIYF
TRBJ1-2	15	-	TRBV30	-	TGTGCCTGGGGAGGGCCCAGGGAGGGAAACTATGGCTACACCTTC	CAWGGPREGNYGYTF
TRBJ1-3	13	once	TRBV3-1/TRBV3-2	-	TGTGCCAGCAGCCAAGGGTCCAGGGACACCATATATTTT	CASSQGSRDTIYF
TRBJ2-1	12	-	TRBV29-1	TRBD1	TGCAGCGTTGGACAGGGGGCGAATGAGCAGTTCTTC	CSVGQGANEQFF
TRBJ1-2	12	-	TRBV28	-	TGTGCCAGCAGTTTGGAGGAGTATGGCTACACCTTC	CASSLEEYGYTF
TRBJ2-1	14	few	TRBV6-4	TRBD1	TGTGCCAGCAGTGGGGACAGTACGGGCAATGAGCAGTTCTTC	CASSGDSTGNEQFF
TRBJ2-2	15	-	TRBV9	-	TGTGCCAGCAGCGTCCAAGGGGCAGATAGCGGGGAGCTGTTTTTT	CASSVQGADSGELFF
TRBJ2-1	14	-	TRBV27	TRBD2	TGTGCCAGCAGGGTCCTAGCGGCCTACAATGAGCAGTTCTTC	CASRVLAAYNEQFF